This TCR beta chain is drawn from a study of blood T cell repertoires in COVID-19. About the study: Collection of acute and convalescent COVID-19 samples took place in the United States, Italy and Spain.

Trimming stripped 7 bases from V and 6 bases from J, with 10 bases between. CDR3 length: 12 residues. Germline assignment: CDR1 LNHNV and CDR2 YYDKDF (reference sequence). Researchers sorted participants into cohorts using their self-reported clinical history. Clones were read by immunoSEQ multiplex PCR, and TCRdb kept only the in-frame ones, dropping some. The sample includes about 200,000 clones, 80% to 85% of them seen just once. The source of this sequence is a man in his forties who had recovered from COVID-19. Sequencing was performed on PBMCs or T cells enriched from blood (not recorded which). The chain has TRBV15 and TRBJ1-5; D remains ambiguous. The CDR3 spells CATNSPPQPQHF. DNA for the CDR3: TGTGCCACCAACTCCCCCCCTCAGCCCCAGCATTTT.